Following are 28 T cell receptor beta chains from one sample sequenced in a study of patients and donors after allogeneic stem cell transplantation. TCRdb re-called the RT-PCR reads with MiXCR, one entry per CDR3 protein. The profile covers hundreds of thousands of distinct CDR3 sequences, with roughly 17% appearing a single time and about 7% taken by the ten largest. Sequencing was done on a sample of blood, either unsorted or a sorted T cell fraction (not recorded which). The receptors originated from a human donor who was either an allogeneic HSCT recipient or a stem cell or donor lymphocyte infusion donor (not recorded which). It is not recorded whose cells these are; they may come from a transplant donor.

This clonotype has only a few counts. V is TRBV7-9 and J is TRBJ2-1; D might be TRBD1 or TRBD2, each matching 5 bases. Trimming cost V 5 bases and J 7 bases, with 15 bases left between them. CDR1 and CDR2 (germline): SEHNR, FQNEAQ (reference sequence). The CDR3 spans 14 residues. In nucleotides, the CDR3 is TGTGCCAGCAGCAACTCCGGGACGTTAAATGAGCAGTTCTTC. Translating gives CASSNSGTLNEQFF.

V and J are TRBV5-1 and TRBJ2-3; D is unresolved. V lost 1 base to trimming and J lost 2 bases, with 11 bases between them. The germline gives CDR1 SGHRS, CDR2 YFSETQ. This CDR3 is built from 15 residues. The CDR3 here is CASSLPGPSTDTQYF. In DNA, the CDR3 is TGCGCCAGCAGCTTGCCTGGGCCCTCCACAGATACGCAGTATTTT.

This clonotype has a handful of counts. The V call is TRBV12-3 or TRBV12-4, the J call TRBJ2-7; D is perhaps TRBD1 or TRBD2 (5 bases each). The CDR3 has 14 residues. V was cut by 1 base and J by 2 bases, with 9 bases left in between. The CDR3 DNA reads TGTGCCAGCAGTTTAGGGGACGGGACCTACGAGCAGTACTTC. It encodes CASSLGDGTYEQYF.

The chain carries TRBV2 and TRBJ2-5, with TRBD2 identical over 11 bases. J gave up 2 bases and V 4 bases, and 6 bases lay outside the gene matches. The CDR3 has 16 amino acids. CDR1 and CDR2 from the germline V gene are SNHLY and FYNNEI. The CDR3 region is CASSGGLAGGQETQYF. The CDR3 nucleotides read TGTGCCAGCAGTGGTGGGCTAGCGGGAGGACAAGAGACCCAGTACTTC.

This clonotype was counted between two and nine times. V gene TRBV4-2 combines with J gene TRBJ1-5; no clear D. V dropped 1 base and J dropped 4 bases, with 5 bases sitting between them. The CDR3 extends over 13 amino acids. Germline loops: CDR1 LGHNA, CDR2 YNFKEQ. CDR3 protein: CASSQALNQPQHF. The DNA for the CDR3 is TGTGCCAGCAGCCAAGCATTGAATCAGCCCCAGCATTTT.

In this sample, this clonotype turned up many times. The J gene is TRBJ2-3, the V gene TRBV29-1; 9 nucleotides line up with TRBD1. Unmatched junction bases numbered 4, after V lost 4 bases and J lost 2 bases. CDR3 length: 14 residues. CDR1 and CDR2 (germline): SQVTM, ANQGSEA. CDR3 loop: CSVAGQGATDTQYF. In nucleotides, the CDR3 is TGCAGCGTTGCGGGACAGGGAGCCACAGATACGCAGTATTTT.

This clonotype was recorded many times. The chain couples TRBV10-2 to TRBJ2-1; TRBD2 matches 12 bases. Germline V CDR1 and CDR2: WSHSY, SAAADI. This CDR3 spans 14 amino acids. The CDR3 DNA sequence: TGCGCAGCGGAGACTAGCGGGAGTTCTGGTGAGCAGTTCTTC. Its protein is CAAETSGSSGEQFF.

The chain carries TRBV7-6 and TRBJ1-2; D is unresolved. Trimming shortened V by 8 bases and J by 1 base, and 2 bases separated the two germline ends. Per germline, CDR1 SGHVS and CDR2 FNYEAQ. This CDR3 is 10 amino acids long. The CDR3, as DNA: TGTGCCAGCCATAACTATGGCTACACCTTC. Its protein is CASHNYGYTF.

This clonotype was counted between two and nine times. The genes are TRBV3-1 and TRBJ1-5, with no clear D. V lost 2 bases and J 4 bases, leaving 9 bases between the germline ends. CDR1 LGHDT and CDR2 YNNKEL come from the germline V gene (reference sequence). This CDR3 contains 14 residues. CDR3 amino acids: CASSQRGENQPQHF. CDR3 nucleotides: TGTGCCAGCAGCCAACGAGGAGAGAATCAGCCCCAGCATTTT.

The table lists this clonotype with a few counts. J is TRBJ2-4 and V is TRBV18; D is perhaps TRBD1 (5 bases). Trimming removed 2 bases at V and 1 base at J, with 12 bases between. This CDR3 has 16 amino acids. Germline values: CDR1 KGHSH, CDR2 LQKENI. Written as DNA, the CDR3 is TGTGCCAGCTCACCATTAAGTGGGGCGGCCAAAAACATTCAGTACTTC. Translation gives CASSPLSGAAKNIQYF.

This clonotype was seen a few times. This chain uses TRBV12-3 or TRBV12-4 with TRBJ2-7; TRBD1 agrees at 8 bases. V was pared by 3 bases and J by 2 bases, with 3 bases of the junction left unmatched. The CDR3 is made up of 14 amino acids. CDR3 DNA sequence: TGTGCCAGCAGTTTGGACAGGGCGGCCTACGAGCAGTACTTC. Translating gives CASSLDRAAYEQYF.

This chain joins TRBV10-2 and TRBJ2-7; TRBD2 might be the D (6 bases). The CDR3 runs 16 residues. The germline CDR1 and CDR2 sequences are WSHSY and SAAADI. V gave up 3 bases and J gave up 0 bases, with 15 bases separating them. This CDR3 reads CASSDWRTKSSYEQYF. The CDR3 nucleotides are TGCGCCAGCAGTGATTGGAGGACTAAAAGCTCCTACGAGCAGTACTTC.

This clonotype was counted between two and nine times. The chain joins TRBV12-3 or TRBV12-4 to TRBJ2-7, with 8 nucleotides matching TRBD1. The CDR3 covers 14 residues. Trimming at V came to 6 bases and at J to 5 bases, leaving 9 bases not matched to a gene. The CDR3, as DNA: TGTGCCAGCAGCCTCAGGGGGCAGATGGACGAGCAGTACTTC. It specifies CASSLRGQMDEQYF.

This rearrangement joins TRBV9 to TRBJ2-1; D uncertain. Germline V CDR1 and CDR2: SGDLS, YYNGEE. The CDR3 runs to 11 residues. The V end lost 4 bases, the J end lost 13 bases, and 12 bases lay between the germline ends. The CDR3 DNA reads as TGTGCCAGCAGCAAGGACGGAGTCCAGTTCTTC. Translated: CASSKDGVQFF.

The chain uses TRBV20-1 and TRBJ1-1; possibly TRBD1 for D (5 bases). Trimming took 0 bases from V and 1 from J, leaving 9 bases between them. CDR1 is DFQATT, CDR2 SNEGSKA, per germline (reference sequence). This CDR3 has 14 residues. Written as DNA, the CDR3 is TGCAGTGCTAGAGACGGCAGGGCGAACACTGAAGCTTTCTTT. Translated, it gives CSARDGRANTEAFF.

This clonotype was seen a few times. V is TRBV7-9 and J is TRBJ2-5, with 10 bases matching TRBD1. Germline assignment: CDR1 SEHNR and CDR2 FQNEAQ (reference sequence). The CDR3 extends over 16 amino acids. V was pared by 4 bases and J by 5 bases, with 10 bases of the junction left unmatched. The CDR3 DNA follows: TGTGCCAGCAGCTCGGTACCGGGACAGGGGAATGAGACCCAGTACTTC. It is translated as CASSSVPGQGNETQYF. The whole variable domain, remainder taken from reference TRBV7-9 and TRBJ2-5, is DTGVSQNPRHKITKRGQNVTFRCDPISEHNRLYWYRQTLGQGPEFLTYFQNEAQLEKSRLLSDRFSAERPKGSFSTLEIQRTEQGDSAMYLCASSSVPGQGNETQYFGPGTRLLVL.

The chain joins TRBV3-1 to TRBJ1-2, with TRBD1 matching 9 bases. J lost 7 bases, V lost 4 bases, and 7 bases had no gene match. The CDR3 length is 14 residues. Germline V gene sequence: CDR1 LGHDT, CDR2 YNNKEL (reference sequence). CDR3 residues: CASSRDRVSGGYTF. In DNA form, the CDR3 reads TGTGCCAGCAGCCGGGACAGGGTTTCGGGTGGCTACACCTTC.

The table lists this clonotype with many counts. The V gene is TRBV12-3 or TRBV12-4, the J gene TRBJ1-3; 7 nucleotides line up with TRBD1. The length of the CDR3 is 16 residues. V was pared by 5 bases and J by 0 bases, with 7 bases of the junction left unmatched. The CDR3: CASSQRGPHSGNTIYF. DNA of the CDR3: TGTGCCAGCAGTCAAAGGGGGCCTCACTCTGGAAACACCATATATTTT.

The chain joins TRBV11-1 to TRBJ2-2; D gene unclear. Per germline, CDR1 SGHAT and CDR2 FQDESV (reference sequence). Between the trimmed V and J ends, which lost 1 base and 4 bases, there was a span of 10 bases. The CDR3 length is 15 residues. CDR3 in DNA: TGTGCCAGCAGCTTAGGGGTCATAATCACCGGGGAGCTGTTTTTT. Translated: CASSLGVIITGELFF.

The chain has TRBV10-3 and TRBJ2-7; 12 bases are shared with TRBD2. The V and J ends lost 5 bases and 2 bases, in that order; junction bases with no gene match: 4. The germline V gene encodes CDR1 ENHRY and CDR2 SYGVKD. This CDR3 comprises 15 residues. CDR3 amino acids: CAISTGLAGTYEQYF. As DNA, the CDR3 is TGTGCCATCAGTACAGGACTAGCGGGGACCTACGAGCAGTACTTC.

This clonotype has only a few counts. CDR3 in DNA: TGCAGTGCTAGTTCTACAGGGGGCAATGGCTACACCTTC. Its protein product is CSASSTGGNGYTF. The gene calls are TRBV20-1 and TRBJ1-2, with 9 bases identical to TRBD1. The CDR3 has 13 amino acids. CDR1 and CDR2 (germline): DFQATT, SNEGSKA (reference sequence). With V trimmed by 3 bases and J by 6 bases, 5 bases remained unmatched.

The chain has TRBV12-3 or TRBV12-4 and TRBJ2-6; D is unclear. This CDR3 has 14 amino acids. V gave up 6 bases and J gave up 4 bases, with 10 bases separating them. This CDR3 reads CASSPSAGANVLTF. The CDR3 nucleotides are TGTGCCAGCAGCCCCAGCGCCGGGGCCAACGTCCTGACTTTC.

This clonotype showed up just a few times. The gene calls are TRBV12-3 or TRBV12-4 and TRBJ2-2; no clear D gene. CDR3 length: 14 residues. The V and J ends lost 4 bases and 7 bases respectively, with 13 bases between them. CDR3 sequence reads: CASSSWPLNGELFF. As DNA, the CDR3 is TGTGCCAGCAGTTCCTGGCCACTGAACGGGGAGCTGTTTTTT.

The gene calls are TRBV2 and TRBJ1-5; D is perhaps TRBD1 (6 bases). Germline CDR1 SNHLY, CDR2 FYNNEI. Deletions cut 8 bases from V and 13 bases from J, with 21 bases between. The CDR3 is 13 amino acids. CDR3 protein: CASDDRSRSQQHF. Written as DNA, the CDR3 is TGTGCCAGCGATGACAGGTCGAGGTCCCAGCAGCATTTT.

The chain joins TRBV12-5 to TRBJ1-5; 8 nucleotides match TRBD1. The germline V gene encodes CDR1 LGHNT and CDR2 FRNRAP. The V gene end was trimmed by 6 bases and the J gene end by 7 bases; junction bases not matched to a gene: 8. This CDR3 has 14 residues. The CDR3 here is CASGPGQGAQPQHF. The CDR3 bases are TGTGCTAGTGGCCCAGGGCAGGGGGCCCAGCCCCAGCATTTT.

This clonotype has more than one count but fewer than ten. The J gene is TRBJ1-5, the V gene TRBV4-3; D not resolved. Germline V lookup: CDR1 LGHNA, CDR2 YSLEER. V lost 5 bases to trimming and J lost 5 bases, with 10 bases between them. This CDR3 is 13 amino acids long. CDR3 sequence (DNA): TGCGCCAGCAGCTCCACTGCCTATCAGCCCCAGCATTTT. Translation: CASSSTAYQPQHF.

This clonotype was picked up a small number of times. The chain joins TRBV14 to TRBJ2-5; weak D call: TRBD2 (6 bases). The germline gives CDR1 SGHDN, CDR2 FVKESK. The V end was cut by 4 bases, the J end by 7 bases, with 13 bases between. The CDR3 sequence is 13 residues long. As DNA, the CDR3 is TGTGCCAGCAGCCGAGCGGTGGGAGGGACCCAGTACTTC. Translating gives CASSRAVGGTQYF.

In this sample, this clonotype turned up many times. J is TRBJ2-1 and V is TRBV24-1; D may be TRBD1 (6 bases). The CDR3 consists of 14 residues. Germline CDR1 is KGHDR and CDR2 is SFDVKD. The V end was cut by 5 bases, the J end by 2 bases, with 9 bases between. The CDR3 sequence is CATSGRTAYNEQFF. For the CDR3, the DNA is TGTGCCACCAGTGGGCGGACAGCCTACAATGAGCAGTTCTTC.